Listed below are T cell receptor beta chains from one sample, sequenced in a study of OX40 agonist ivuxolimab in advanced cancers. TCRdb's table, derived via immunoSEQ multiplex PCR, lists solely in-frame clones and lacks some. The sample has about 51,000 clones, around 82% seen once. The sample was CD4+ or CD8+ T cells sorted from blood, taken in a trial of the OX40 agonist ivuxolimab. The receptors shown here come from an adult with an advanced solid tumor such as melanoma, head and neck, liver or kidney cancer. The CDR3 runs from the conserved cysteine through the conserved F or W. Fields, in order: clone size, J gene, V gene, D gene, CDR3 DNA, CDR3 protein. D genes are given only for firm matches. Clone size is given for some rows only: seen once, a few or many times, or a class if the clone is expanded.

-	TRBJ2-7	TRBV18	TRBD2	TGTGCCAGCTCACCCTTATCCGGGACTAGCGGGATCCGGGGCGAGCAGTACTTC	CASSPLSGTSGIRGEQYF
-	TRBJ2-7	TRBV20-1	-	TGCAGTGCTTGGAGTGGGTTCGAGCAGTACTTC	CSAWSGFEQYF
-	TRBJ2-3	TRBV11-2	TRBD2	TGTGCCAGCAGCTTAGAAAGCGGGGGGAGGGCTACGCAGTATTTT	CASSLESGGRATQYF
-	TRBJ2-3	TRBV18	TRBD1	TGTGCCAGCTCACCGTCGCGGGACAGGGTACAGGATACGCAGTATTTT	CASSPSRDRVQDTQYF
-	TRBJ1-1	TRBV19	-	TGTGCCAGTAGTATCGCCGGGCTGAACACTGAAGCTTTCTTT	CASSIAGLNTEAFF
-	TRBJ2-5	TRBV30	TRBD1	TGTGCCTGGAGTCTCGACAGGGGCCAAGAGACCCAGTACTTC	CAWSLDRGQETQYF
-	TRBJ2-3	TRBV11-1	TRBD2	TGTGCCAGCACCCTTAGCGCGCGGGGGGCAGATACGCAGTATTTT	CASTLSARGADTQYF
-	TRBJ1-5	TRBV19	-	TGTGCCAGTAGTATAGCGGGCAGGGAGAATCAGCCCCAGCATTTT	CASSIAGRENQPQHF
-	TRBJ2-5	TRBV7-9	-	TGTGCCAGCCCCCCCGCCGGGGCAGTTATTTATGGGACCCAGTACTTC	CASPPAGAVIYGTQYF
few	TRBJ1-2	TRBV4-1	TRBD1	TGCGCCAGCAGCCAGGAAATACAGGGGAGAGGGTCTTACTATGGCTACACCTTC	CASSQEIQGRGSYYGYTF
-	TRBJ2-7	TRBV19	-	TGTGCCAGTAGTATGCAACATGGGACCAACGAGCAGTACTTC	CASSMQHGTNEQYF
-	TRBJ1-2	TRBV9	-	TGTGCCAGCAGCGTAGTTAGTGGCAGGGGAACCTACGGCTACACCTTC	CASSVVSGRGTYGYTF
-	TRBJ1-6	TRBV28	-	TGTGCCAGCAGACTAGGGGGGGCCAATTCACCCCTCCACTTT	CASRLGGANSPLHF
-	TRBJ2-1	TRBV9	-	TGTGCCAGCAGTAATCTAGCATCCTACAATGAGCAGTTCTTC	CASSNLASYNEQFF
-	TRBJ2-7	TRBV6-1	TRBD1	TGTGCCAGCAGTGAACGACAGGGGTTCTCCTACGAGCAGTACTTC	CASSERQGFSYEQYF
-	TRBJ1-3	TRBV12-5	-	TGTGCTAGTGGTTTGGTAGTCGGCAGCTCTGGAAACACCATATATTTT	CASGLVVGSSGNTIYF
few	TRBJ1-2	TRBV30	-	TGTGCCTGGAGGGGGGCCAGTCCTAACTATGGCTACACCTTC	CAWRGASPNYGYTF
-	TRBJ2-3	TRBV29-1	-	TGCAGCGCAAAATCCGGGGCAGATACGCAGTATTTT	CSAKSGADTQYF
-	TRBJ1-2	TRBV19	TRBD1	TGTGCCAGTAGTATCCAGGGGGTCACCTATGGCTACACCTTC	CASSIQGVTYGYTF
-	TRBJ1-3	TRBV27	TRBD1	TGTGCCAGCAGTTCCGTGGGACAGGGGGCAAATGGAAACACCATATATTTT	CASSSVGQGANGNTIYF
-	TRBJ1-2	TRBV28	-	TGTGCCAGCAGAGACACGGACGGGAGGGCTAACTATGGCTACACCTTC	CASRDTDGRANYGYTF
-	TRBJ2-2	TRBV4-2	-	TGTGCCAGCAGCCAAGAGCCGGGACAGAACACCGGGGAGCTGTTTTTT	CASSQEPGQNTGELFF
many	TRBJ1-2	TRBV9	-	TGTGCCAGCTCCGGAGGTGGGTACGACTATGGCTACACCTTC	CASSGGGYDYGYTF
once	TRBJ2-4	TRBV9	TRBD2	TGTGCCAGCAGCGTAGTTAGCGGGGGTATTCAGTACTTC	CASSVVSGGIQYF
once	TRBJ1-5	TRBV5-1	TRBD1	TGCGCCAGCAGCTTGGGGGGACAGTCAACCCAGCCCCAGCATTTT	CASSLGGQSTQPQHF
-	TRBJ1-1	TRBV4-1	-	TGCGCCAGCAGCCAAGGATCCAGGGGCGCTTTCACTGAAGCTTTCTTT	CASSQGSRGAFTEAFF
-	TRBJ2-1	TRBV7-9	-	TGTGCCAGCAACTTCGGGGTGGGGCCACCAAAAGTTACCTACAATGAGCAGTTCTTC	CASNFGVGPPKVTYNEQFF
-	TRBJ1-2	TRBV5-1	-	TGCGCCAGCAGCTCCCAACAGGGCTCCTATGGCTACACCTTC	CASSSQQGSYGYTF
once	TRBJ2-6	TRBV9	-	TGTGCCAGCAGCTACCAGGACAGAGTCTGGGGTTCTGGGGCCAACGTCCTGACTTTC	CASSYQDRVWGSGANVLTF
once	TRBJ2-1	TRBV9	TRBD2	TGTGCCAGCAGCGTTCTAGCGGGAAACAATGAGCAGTTCTTC	CASSVLAGNNEQFF
-	TRBJ1-2	TRBV28	TRBD1	TGTGCCAGCAGTTTACGGGGACAGGGATTCGGTGGCTACACCTTC	CASSLRGQGFGGYTF
once	TRBJ1-1	TRBV6-1	-	TGTGCCAGCGCCTCCTTCACTGAAGCTTTCTTT	CASASFTEAFF
-	TRBJ2-1	TRBV5-1	TRBD1	TGCGCCAGCAGCCTCACCGACAGGGTCTCCTACAATGAGCAGTTCTTC	CASSLTDRVSYNEQFF
-	TRBJ2-1	TRBV7-8	TRBD2	TGTGCCAGCAGCCCACTAGCGGGACCCTACAATGAGCAGTTCTTC	CASSPLAGPYNEQFF
-	TRBJ2-1	TRBV15	-	TGTGCCACCAGTAATACTTTGTCGGCGAGCTCCTACAATGAGCAGTTCTTC	CATSNTLSASSYNEQFF
-	TRBJ2-3	TRBV4-1	TRBD2	TGCGCCAGCAGCCAAGTCTGGCGTCGGCTAGCGGAGCCCACAGATACGCAGTATTTT	CASSQVWRRLAEPTDTQYF